The text below deals with one T cell receptor beta chain. What it recognizes is unknown. From germline, CDR1 is SGHNT and CDR2 YENEEA. CDR3 length: 16 residues. Trimming shortened V by 5 bases and J by 0 bases, and 13 bases separated the two germline ends. Each CDR3 protein is one row after TCRdb ran MiXCR on the 5' RACE reads. There are a few hundred thousand distinct CDR3 sequences in the sample; under 15% occur only once, and 3% to 4% lies in the top ten. These data are taken from a study of T cells after yellow fever vaccination. Study-level results: A small proportion of clonotypes was detected in both the CD4 and CD8 compartments.

The chain combines TRBV11-3 with TRBJ2-2, with a tentative D call TRBD1 (6 bases). This specimen was CD4+ T cells sorted from PBMCs, taken 15 days after the yellow fever booster vaccination. The source of this sequence is a man younger than 35 who received the YFV17D yellow fever vaccine. CDR3 in DNA: TGTGCCAGCAGCATACTACAGGGTACGAACACCGGGGAGCTGTTTTTT. Its protein product is CASSILQGTNTGELFF.